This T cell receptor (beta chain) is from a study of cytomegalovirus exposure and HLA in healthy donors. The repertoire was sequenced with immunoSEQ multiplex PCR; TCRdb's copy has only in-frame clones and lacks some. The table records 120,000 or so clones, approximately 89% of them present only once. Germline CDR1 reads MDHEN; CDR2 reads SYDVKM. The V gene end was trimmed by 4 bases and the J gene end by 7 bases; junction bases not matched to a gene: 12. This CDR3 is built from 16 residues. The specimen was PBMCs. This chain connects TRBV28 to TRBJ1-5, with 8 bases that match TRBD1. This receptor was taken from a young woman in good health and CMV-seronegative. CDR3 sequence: CASSSSGQGLRQPQHF. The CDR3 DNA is TGTGCCAGCAGTTCCTCAGGACAGGGCTTGAGGCAGCCCCAGCATTTT.